The 16 T cell receptor beta chains given below trace back to one sample, sequenced in a study of blood T cell repertoires in COVID-19. The repertoire was sequenced with immunoSEQ multiplex PCR; TCRdb's copy has only in-frame clones and lacks some. The sample holds some 360,000 clones, roughly 87% seen once. The sample was peripheral blood. The receptors derive from an older woman with COVID-19, enrolled during active disease.

The chain couples TRBV5-4 to TRBJ1-1; D possibly corresponds to TRBD1 (5 bases). Germline assignment: CDR1 SGHNT and CDR2 YYREEE (reference sequence). V was trimmed by 0 bases and J by 4 bases, leaving 13 bases between them. This CDR3 region has 15 residues. The CDR3 loop reads CASSLVGARGTEAFF. The CDR3 nucleotides read TGTGCCAGCAGCTTGGTAGGGGCGCGGGGCACTGAAGCTTTCTTT.

V and J are TRBV28 and TRBJ1-2, with a possible D match to TRBD1 (5 bases). Trimming stripped 2 bases from V and 5 bases from J, with 12 bases between. In germline, CDR1 is MDHEN, CDR2 SYDVKM. The CDR3 extends over 14 amino acids. The CDR3 spells CASSLAGIVYGYTF. The CDR3 nucleotides are TGTGCCAGCAGTTTAGCAGGGATAGTATATGGCTACACCTTC.

The chain carries TRBV6-5 and TRBJ1-6; TRBD1 matches 7 bases. Unmatched junction bases numbered 9, after V lost 8 bases and J lost 8 bases. CDR1 is MNHEY and CDR2 is SVGAGI in the germline V gene. This CDR3 is built from 14 residues. The CDR3, as DNA: TGTGCCAGCGATGCAGGGGGGAACCATTCACCCCTCCACTTT. This encodes CASDAGGNHSPLHF.

This chain connects TRBV5-4 to TRBJ2-2, with D unclear. V lost 3 bases and J 6 bases, leaving 18 bases between the germline ends. The CDR3 is made up of 16 amino acids. The germline V gene has CDR1 SGHNT and CDR2 YYREEE (reference sequence). CDR3 region: CASSSPASLDPGELFF. In DNA, the CDR3 is TGTGCCAGCAGCTCCCCAGCTAGTTTGGATCCCGGGGAGCTGTTTTTT. Variable domain in full (rest from reference TRBV5-4 and TRBJ2-2): ETGVTQSPTHLIKTRGQQVTLRCSSQSGHNTVSWYQQALGQGPQFIFQYYREEENGRGNFPPRFSGLQFPNYSSELNVNALELDDSALYLCASSSPASLDPGELFFGEGSRLTVL.

This clone was recorded a few times. The chain couples TRBV9 to TRBJ1-3, with D possibly matching TRBD1 (6 bases). There are 18 residues in the CDR3. V was shortened by 0 bases and J by 0 bases, with 16 bases between the two germline ends. Germline values: CDR1 SGDLS, CDR2 YYNGEE. In DNA form, the CDR3 reads TGTGCCAGCAGCGTAGATGGGGGCTCAACGGGCTCTGGAAACACCATATATTTT. It encodes CASSVDGGSTGSGNTIYF.

The chain employs TRBV5-3 and TRBJ1-6; D gene uncertain. TRBV5-3 is reported as an ORF; its role is uncertain. The CDR3 has 13 residues. The V and J ends lost 3 bases and 10 bases respectively, with 11 bases between them. As DNA, the CDR3 is TGTGCCAGAAGCTGGGAAGAGCGGTCACCCCTCCACTTT. This codes for CARSWEERSPLHF.

The rearrangement links TRBV7-2 to TRBJ2-5; possibly TRBD2 for D (6 bases). The CDR3 is 16 residues long. The V gene lost 5 bases and the J gene lost 4 bases, with 20 bases spanning the gap. Per the germline V gene, CDR1 is SGHTA and CDR2 is FQGNSA. The CDR3 DNA reads TGTGCCAGCAGCCAGAGATCGGGGCTAGCGAGAGAGACCCAGTACTTC. This translates into CASSQRSGLARETQYF.

This clone was picked up one time. V is TRBV5-8 and J is TRBJ2-5; 9 bases line up with TRBD2. CDR3 size: 15 residues. Germline V gene data show CDR1 as SGHTS and CDR2 as YDEGEE. Trimming removed 5 bases from V and 5 bases from J; junction bases left unmatched: 10. DNA of the CDR3: TGTGCCAGCAGGTTAATAGCGGGGGAACGGGAGACCCAGTACTTC. Amino acid sequence: CASRLIAGERETQYF.

Remarks on this clone: Compared with germline, one end of the junction differs, possibly owing to a read error. The CDR3 spells CASSEGGTGSF. Here the CDR3 DNA reads TGTGCCAGCAGTGAAGGGGGGACAGGAAGCTTC. The chain joins TRBV2 to TRBJ1-2; the match to TRBD1 covers 8 bases. Germline loops: CDR1 SNHLY, CDR2 FYNNEI. The CDR3 extends over 11 amino acids.

The chain has TRBV7-8 and TRBJ1-5, with D unclear. Trimming removed 1 base at V and 2 bases at J, with 12 bases between. This CDR3 comprises 16 residues. Germline CDR1 is SGHVS and CDR2 is FQNEAQ. CDR3 amino acids: CASSLGKRNGNQPQHF. The CDR3 coding sequence is TGTGCCAGCAGCTTAGGTAAGAGGAACGGCAATCAGCCCCAGCATTTT.

DNA of the CDR3: TGTGCCAGCAGGATGGTAGCTAGCAATCAGCCCCAGCATTTT. It specifies CASRMVASNQPQHF. This rearrangement joins TRBV2 to TRBJ1-5; D is unresolved. The CDR3 is 14 amino acids. The germline gives CDR1 SNHLY, CDR2 FYNNEI. V shed 6 bases and J shed 0 bases, with 9 bases lying between them.

V and J are TRBV5-6 and TRBJ1-2; 8 nucleotides match TRBD1. Germline CDR1 and CDR2: SGHDT and YYEEEE. The CDR3 totals 16 residues. V trimming: 5 bases; J trimming: 6 bases; junction bases outside the gene matches: 15. Here the CDR3 DNA reads TGTGCCAGCAGTTTGTGGATACAGGGGGAAAGTGATGGCTACACCTTC. The encoded protein is CASSLWIQGESDGYTF. Together with reference TRBV5-6 and TRBJ1-2, the CDR3 gives the full variable domain: DAGVTQSPTHLIKTRGQQVTLRCSPKSGHDTVSWYQQALGQGPQFIFQYYEEEERQRGNFPDRFSGHQFPNYSSELNVNALLLGDSALYLCASSLWIQGESDGYTFGSGTRLTVV.

V gene TRBV28 combines with J gene TRBJ2-3; 9 nucleotides agree with TRBD1. Germline-derived CDR1 and CDR2 are MDHEN and SYDVKM. The CDR3 runs 17 residues. The J segment lost 3 bases and the V segment lost 4 bases, leaving 11 bases of the junction unmatched. The CDR3 region is CASSSPSGTGLTDTQYF. The CDR3 DNA sequence: TGTGCCAGCAGTTCACCTTCCGGGACAGGGCTAACAGATACGCAGTATTTT.

V and J are TRBV11-3 and TRBJ2-3, with 8 nucleotides matching TRBD2. The CDR3 loop spans 16 amino acids. Per germline, CDR1 SGHNT and CDR2 YENEEA. Germline trimming cut 5 bases from V and 0 bases from J; bases unmatched to any gene: 7. The CDR3 loop reads CASSTMSGGSTDTQYF. CDR3 DNA sequence: TGTGCCAGCAGCACGATGAGCGGGGGAAGCACAGATACGCAGTATTTT.

The chain is built from TRBV6-4 and TRBJ1-2; 7 nucleotides align to TRBD1. V gave up 6 bases and J gave up 4 bases; unmatched junction bases: 5. This CDR3 is built from 13 residues. Germline CDR1 is MRHNA and CDR2 is SNTAGT. In DNA form, the CDR3 reads TGTGCCAGCAGCGGGACAGCTTCCTATGGCTACACCTTC. Protein: CASSGTASYGYTF.

The genes are TRBV10-2 and TRBJ1-1; TRBD1 matches 9 bases. The germline gives CDR1 WSHSY, CDR2 SAAADI. This CDR3 has 16 residues. V lost 10 bases, J lost 2 bases, and 14 bases stayed unmatched. The CDR3, as DNA: TGCGCCACCGAAACCCCGGGACAGGGAACCAACACTGAAGCTTTCTTT. Protein product: CATETPGQGTNTEAFF.